The TCR beta chain under discussion was sequenced for a study of blood T cell repertoires in COVID-19. Study as a whole: PBMCs, B-cell-depleted T cells, or T cells provided the cDNA or gDNA that made up the material.

Individuals aged about 18 to 90 years were recruited from about two dozen US areas. In the original workflow: Reference gene primer amplification gave estimated nucleated cell counts. Profiling relied on immunoSEQ multiplex PCR, and the TCRdb table lists in-frame clones only, not all of them. That table furnishes V, J and clone size, whereas the DNA furnished D and trimming. The sample has 250,000 to 350,000 clones; around nine tenths are singletons. The CDR3 totals 15 residues. Trimming left V 6 bases short and J 0 bases short, with 13 bases between. Germline CDR1 reads SGHAT; CDR2 reads FQNNGV. The genes are TRBV11-2 and TRBJ2-3; possibly TRBD2 for D (6 bases). The source material was PBMCs or T cells enriched from blood (not recorded which). This TCR came from a woman aged 45 to 65 who had been exposed to COVID-19. This chain's CDR3 is CASSTGVVSTDTQYF. The CDR3 DNA follows: TGTGCCAGCAGTACGGGGGTAGTCAGCACAGATACGCAGTATTTT.